A selection of T cell receptor beta chains follows, all from one sample in a study of chemoradiotherapy in HPV16-positive cancers. Profiling relied on immunoSEQ multiplex PCR, and the TCRdb table lists in-frame clones only, not all of them. The sample shows thousands of clones, more than 75% of them seen only once. Source: tumor tissue, taken from a patient who underwent chemoradiotherapy. The receptors come from a human donor with HPV-associated anogenital cancer. CDR3s include the opening cysteine and the closing phenylalanine or tryptophan.

v_call: TRBV5-6
j_call: TRBJ2-4
cdr3_aa: CASSLGWGADDKNIQYF

v_call: TRBV6-4
j_call: TRBJ1-6
cdr3_aa: CASSVTPLWTGSPSESPLHF

v_call: TRBV4-3
j_call: TRBJ1-3
cdr3_aa: CASSQDNSKSSGNTIYF

v_call: TRBV18
j_call: TRBJ2-7
cdr3_aa: CASSPGFGTGGSYEQYF

v_call: TRBV6-5
j_call: TRBJ1-1
cdr3_aa: CASSYSGYTEAFF

v_call: TRBV10-2
j_call: TRBJ2-1
cdr3_aa: CASSEGVSSYNEQFF

v_call: TRBV5-1
j_call: TRBJ1-3
cdr3_aa: CASSFGGQSSGNTIYF

v_call: TRBV10-3
j_call: TRBJ1-2
cdr3_aa: CAISVGQGGTNYGYTF

v_call: TRBV6-5
j_call: TRBJ2-1
cdr3_aa: CASSYSTLGYNEQFF

v_call: TRBV11-3
j_call: TRBJ1-1
cdr3_aa: CASSLLPGKPFF

v_call: TRBV7-2
j_call: TRBJ1-2
cdr3_aa: CASSLYGRLRYGYTF

v_call: TRBV27
j_call: TRBJ2-1
cdr3_aa: CASSSLLLAGTNEQFF

v_call: TRBV7-8
j_call: TRBJ1-5
cdr3_aa: CASSPELGNQPQHF

v_call: TRBV5-1
j_call: TRBJ2-5
cdr3_aa: CASSFSGQVQETQYF

v_call: TRBV29-1
j_call: TRBJ1-3
cdr3_aa: CSVDDGSGNTIYF

v_call: TRBV9
j_call: TRBJ1-1
cdr3_aa: CASSVDGSNTEAFF

v_call: TRBV30
j_call: TRBJ2-7
cdr3_aa: CAWSDGQPSYEQYF

v_call: TRBV28
j_call: TRBJ1-5
cdr3_aa: CASLEGAGQPQHF

v_call: TRBV5-5
j_call: TRBJ1-6
cdr3_aa: CASSLYMDRTDNSPLHF

v_call: TRBV5-1
j_call: TRBJ2-5
cdr3_aa: CASSLEAFGGGGETQYF

v_call: TRBV2
j_call: TRBJ2-1
cdr3_aa: CASTQRGGSYNEQFF

v_call: TRBV5-6
j_call: TRBJ1-6
cdr3_aa: CASSFVGDSPLHF

v_call: TRBV11-3
j_call: TRBJ2-1
cdr3_aa: CASSLVLAGFYNEQFF

v_call: TRBV5-1
j_call: TRBJ2-2
cdr3_aa: CASSRLAGGTGELFF

v_call: TRBV18
j_call: TRBJ2-2
cdr3_aa: CASSPLLRDLGASGELFF

v_call: TRBV19
j_call: TRBJ1-5
cdr3_aa: CASSHTNQPQHF

v_call: TRBV4-2
j_call: TRBJ2-3
cdr3_aa: CASSQESGQDSTDTQYF

v_call: TRBV7-8
j_call: TRBJ1-1
cdr3_aa: CASSWGQSMNTEAFF

v_call: TRBV11-2
j_call: TRBJ2-1
cdr3_aa: CASSLERADYNEQFF

v_call: TRBV6-1
j_call: TRBJ2-6
cdr3_aa: CARSQGASGANVLTF

v_call: TRBV2
j_call: TRBJ2-3
cdr3_aa: CASSDKGAFYTDTQYF

v_call: TRBV6-1
j_call: TRBJ1-5
cdr3_aa: CASSRQDSNQPQHF

v_call: TRBV27
j_call: TRBJ2-2
cdr3_aa: CASSFGTGELFF

v_call: TRBV6-5
j_call: TRBJ2-3
cdr3_aa: CASGIGTGRTDTQYF

v_call: TRBV21-1
j_call: TRBJ1-4
cdr3_aa: CASSAWQGQGNEKLFF

v_call: TRBV28
j_call: TRBJ2-5
cdr3_aa: CASSSQPGGGETQYF

v_call: TRBV19
j_call: TRBJ1-1
cdr3_aa: CASSLEPNTEAFF

v_call: TRBV18
j_call: TRBJ1-4
cdr3_aa: CASSPPVREKLFF

v_call: TRBV7-9
j_call: TRBJ1-2
cdr3_aa: CASSEARASYGYTF

v_call: TRBV29-1
j_call: TRBJ1-2
cdr3_aa: CSVVDRKGPGYTF

v_call: TRBV10-3
j_call: TRBJ2-5
cdr3_aa: CAISENAGVGETQYF

v_call: TRBV28
j_call: TRBJ1-3
cdr3_aa: CASRGGRSLSGNTIYF

v_call: TRBV5-1
j_call: TRBJ2-5
cdr3_aa: CASSLGLAGGPEETQYF

v_call: TRBV7-2
j_call: TRBJ2-2
cdr3_aa: CASSFPGANTGELFF

v_call: TRBV6-5
j_call: TRBJ1-1
cdr3_aa: CASSARGFGAFF

v_call: TRBV11-2
j_call: TRBJ1-1
cdr3_aa: CASSFSTGLGTEAFF

v_call: TRBV12-5
j_call: TRBJ1-1
cdr3_aa: CASGSGQLNTEAFF

v_call: TRBV5-1
j_call: TRBJ1-3
cdr3_aa: CASTSGGTYGGNTIYF

v_call: TRBV28
j_call: TRBJ1-5
cdr3_aa: CASSLTSQPQHF

v_call: TRBV11-3
j_call: TRBJ2-3
cdr3_aa: CASSTRTSGREVDTQYF

v_call: TRBV11-2
j_call: TRBJ1-2
cdr3_aa: CASSATGRVGYTF

v_call: TRBV5-6
j_call: TRBJ1-2
cdr3_aa: CASSRPGVNYGYTF

v_call: TRBV7-8
j_call: TRBJ1-2
cdr3_aa: CASSLQGQSYGYTF

v_call: TRBV6-1
j_call: TRBJ2-5
cdr3_aa: CASSEYREQKGWETQYF

v_call: TRBV7-2
j_call: TRBJ1-1
cdr3_aa: CASSLIRAANTEAFF

v_call: TRBV4-3
j_call: TRBJ2-7
cdr3_aa: CASSQERWGGASYEQYF

v_call: TRBV5-4
j_call: TRBJ2-4
cdr3_aa: CASSVTGEAKNIQYF

v_call: TRBV27
j_call: TRBJ2-1
cdr3_aa: CASYRGEAYNEQFF